This T cell receptor beta chain was recorded in a study of OX40 agonist ivuxolimab in advanced cancers. The CDR3 consists of 16 residues. V lost 5 bases, J lost 0 bases, and 6 bases stayed unmatched. The germline CDR1 and CDR2 sequences are SGHTA and FQGNSA. TCRdb keeps only in-frame clones here, not all; method: immunoSEQ multiplex PCR. The sample includes over 40,000 clones, almost 90% seen only once; the top ten take approximately 3.8%. Here the sequenced sample was CD4+ or CD8+ T cells sorted from blood, taken in a trial of the OX40 agonist ivuxolimab. This clonotype was obtained from an adult with an advanced solid tumor such as melanoma, head and neck, liver or kidney cancer. The chain combines TRBV7-2 with TRBJ2-7; TRBD2 agrees at 11 bases. CDR3 bases: TGTGCCAGCAGCCGATACGGGACTAGCGGCTCCTACGAGCAGTACTTC. Translating gives CASSRYGTSGSYEQYF.